Listed below are T cell receptor beta chains from one sample, sequenced in a study of shared clonotypes between healthy human individuals. The data were produced by immunoSEQ multiplex PCR, yet TCRdb's version contains in-frame clones alone and is incomplete. The data show 1.5 million to 1.9 million clones, with around 98% seen just once and around 0.45% held by the top ten. Material for sequencing was naive CD4+ T cells sorted from blood. The receptor source for this set is a young man in good health. Each CDR3 is given with its conserved first and last residue. The D gene is left open where the match is weak. Some rows have no size entry. The others give once, few or many, or a class for an expanded clone.

v_gene: TRBV5-1
d_gene: NA
abundance: NA
j_gene: TRBJ2-7
CDR3aa: CASSLAMSSYEQYF
CDR3nt: TGCGCCAGCAGCTTGGCCATGAGCTCCTACGAGCAGTACTTC

v_gene: TRBV2
d_gene: NA
abundance: NA
j_gene: TRBJ1-2
CDR3aa: CASSADEIYGYTF
CDR3nt: TGTGCCAGCAGCGCCGACGAGATCTATGGCTACACCTTC

v_gene: TRBV4-3
d_gene: NA
abundance: NA
j_gene: TRBJ2-6
CDR3aa: CASSQWTVKGTGANVLTF
CDR3nt: TGCGCCAGCAGCCAGTGGACAGTCAAAGGTACTGGGGCCAACGTCCTGACTTTC

v_gene: TRBV7-8
d_gene: TRBD2
abundance: NA
j_gene: TRBJ2-5
CDR3aa: CASSRGTSGSSETQYF
CDR3nt: TGTGCCAGCAGCCGCGGGACTAGCGGGAGTTCGGAGACCCAGTACTTC

v_gene: TRBV4-2
d_gene: NA
abundance: NA
j_gene: TRBJ2-2
CDR3aa: CASSQDLGDTGELFF
CDR3nt: TGTGCCAGCAGCCAAGACTTGGGCGACACCGGGGAGCTGTTTTTT

v_gene: TRBV7-3
d_gene: TRBD1
abundance: NA
j_gene: TRBJ2-1
CDR3aa: CASSSGQGYNEQFF
CDR3nt: TGTGCCAGCAGCTCGGGACAGGGCTACAATGAGCAGTTCTTC

v_gene: TRBV9
d_gene: TRBD2
abundance: NA
j_gene: TRBJ2-1
CDR3aa: CASSPRTSGINEQFF
CDR3nt: TGTGCCAGCAGCCCCCGGACTAGCGGGATTAATGAGCAGTTCTTC

v_gene: TRBV5-1
d_gene: NA
abundance: NA
j_gene: TRBJ2-6
CDR3aa: CASSFGGPFTGTGANVLTF
CDR3nt: TGCGCCAGCAGCTTCGGCGGCCCCTTTACAGGCACTGGGGCCAACGTCCTGACTTTC

v_gene: TRBV29-1
d_gene: TRBD1
abundance: NA
j_gene: TRBJ2-7
CDR3aa: CSVERDRVGEQYF
CDR3nt: TGCAGCGTTGAGAGGGACAGGGTTGGCGAGCAGTACTTC

v_gene: TRBV6-5
d_gene: TRBD1
abundance: NA
j_gene: TRBJ2-4
CDR3aa: CASSYQGQGEGIQYF
CDR3nt: TGTGCCAGCAGTTACCAGGGACAGGGAGAAGGCATTCAGTACTTC

v_gene: TRBV4-1
d_gene: TRBD2
abundance: NA
j_gene: TRBJ2-1
CDR3aa: CASSQRLAQGNEQFF
CDR3nt: TGCGCCAGCAGCCAGAGACTAGCGCAGGGAAATGAGCAGTTCTTC

v_gene: TRBV30
d_gene: NA
abundance: NA
j_gene: TRBJ1-5
CDR3aa: CACGVGVSQPQHF
CDR3nt: TGTGCCTGTGGGGTGGGCGTTAGTCAGCCCCAGCATTTT

v_gene: TRBV29-1
d_gene: NA
abundance: once
j_gene: TRBJ2-4
CDR3aa: CSVYVAKNIQYF
CDR3nt: TGCAGCGTATATGTAGCCAAAAACATTCAGTACTTC

v_gene: TRBV7-9
d_gene: NA
abundance: NA
j_gene: TRBJ2-1
CDR3aa: CASSLADTYPIYNEQFF
CDR3nt: TGTGCCAGCAGCTTAGCTGACACCTACCCCATCTACAATGAGCAGTTCTTC

v_gene: TRBV29-1
d_gene: NA
abundance: once
j_gene: TRBJ2-3
CDR3aa: CSVGVDTQYF
CDR3nt: TGCAGCGTTGGGGTGGATACGCAGTATTTT

v_gene: TRBV7-8
d_gene: NA
abundance: NA
j_gene: TRBJ1-5
CDR3aa: CASSPAPSQPQHF
CDR3nt: TGTGCCAGCAGCCCCGCACCAAGTCAGCCCCAGCATTTT

v_gene: TRBV7-3
d_gene: NA
abundance: NA
j_gene: TRBJ2-3
CDR3aa: CASSWTFTDTQYF
CDR3nt: TGTGCCAGCAGCTGGACATTCACAGATACGCAGTATTTT

v_gene: TRBV12-5
d_gene: NA
abundance: NA
j_gene: TRBJ1-5
CDR3aa: CASGRRRCSNQPQHF
CDR3nt: TGTGCTAGTGGGCGTCGGCGATGTAGCAATCAGCCCCAGCATTTT

v_gene: TRBV5-4
d_gene: TRBD1
abundance: NA
j_gene: TRBJ2-7
CDR3aa: CASSLPRTGMGYEQYF
CDR3nt: TGTGCCAGCAGCTTGCCGAGGACAGGGATGGGCTACGAGCAGTACTTC

v_gene: TRBV10-2
d_gene: TRBD2
abundance: NA
j_gene: TRBJ2-3
CDR3aa: CASTLLAGVNTDTQYF
CDR3nt: TGCGCCAGCACTTTACTAGCGGGAGTGAACACAGATACGCAGTATTTT

v_gene: TRBV2
d_gene: NA
abundance: NA
j_gene: TRBJ1-5
CDR3aa: CASSELGGHLNQPQHF
CDR3nt: TGTGCCAGCAGTGAACTTGGGGGACACCTTAATCAGCCCCAGCATTTT

v_gene: TRBV23-1
d_gene: TRBD1
abundance: NA
j_gene: TRBJ2-7
CDR3aa: CASSQSGTGNYEQYF
CDR3nt: TGCGCCAGCAGTCAATCCGGGACAGGAAACTACGAGCAGTACTTC

v_gene: TRBV7-2
d_gene: NA
abundance: NA
j_gene: TRBJ2-7
CDR3aa: CASSPYDEQYF
CDR3nt: TGTGCCAGCAGCCCTTATGACGAGCAGTACTTC

v_gene: TRBV6-5
d_gene: NA
abundance: NA
j_gene: TRBJ2-1
CDR3aa: CASSPLIGEQFF
CDR3nt: TGTGCCAGCAGCCCTCTTATTGGTGAGCAGTTCTTC

v_gene: TRBV30
d_gene: NA
abundance: NA
j_gene: TRBJ2-5
CDR3aa: CAWSRQETQYF
CDR3nt: TGTGCCTGGAGTCGGCAAGAGACCCAGTACTTC

v_gene: TRBV4-3
d_gene: NA
abundance: NA
j_gene: TRBJ1-4
CDR3aa: CASSRQENEKLFF
CDR3nt: TGCGCCAGCAGTCGGCAGGAGAATGAAAAACTGTTTTTT

v_gene: TRBV11-2
d_gene: TRBD1
abundance: NA
j_gene: TRBJ2-7
CDR3aa: CASSLETGAEQYF
CDR3nt: TGTGCCAGCAGCTTAGAGACAGGGGCCGAGCAGTACTTC

v_gene: TRBV27
d_gene: TRBD2
abundance: NA
j_gene: TRBJ2-7
CDR3aa: CASRLGLASYEQYF
CDR3nt: TGTGCCAGCAGGCTGGGACTAGCGAGCTACGAGCAGTACTTC

v_gene: TRBV5-4
d_gene: TRBD1
abundance: NA
j_gene: TRBJ2-7
CDR3aa: CASSFRDRGQSYEQYF
CDR3nt: TGTGCCAGCAGCTTCCGGGACAGGGGGCAGTCCTACGAGCAGTACTTC